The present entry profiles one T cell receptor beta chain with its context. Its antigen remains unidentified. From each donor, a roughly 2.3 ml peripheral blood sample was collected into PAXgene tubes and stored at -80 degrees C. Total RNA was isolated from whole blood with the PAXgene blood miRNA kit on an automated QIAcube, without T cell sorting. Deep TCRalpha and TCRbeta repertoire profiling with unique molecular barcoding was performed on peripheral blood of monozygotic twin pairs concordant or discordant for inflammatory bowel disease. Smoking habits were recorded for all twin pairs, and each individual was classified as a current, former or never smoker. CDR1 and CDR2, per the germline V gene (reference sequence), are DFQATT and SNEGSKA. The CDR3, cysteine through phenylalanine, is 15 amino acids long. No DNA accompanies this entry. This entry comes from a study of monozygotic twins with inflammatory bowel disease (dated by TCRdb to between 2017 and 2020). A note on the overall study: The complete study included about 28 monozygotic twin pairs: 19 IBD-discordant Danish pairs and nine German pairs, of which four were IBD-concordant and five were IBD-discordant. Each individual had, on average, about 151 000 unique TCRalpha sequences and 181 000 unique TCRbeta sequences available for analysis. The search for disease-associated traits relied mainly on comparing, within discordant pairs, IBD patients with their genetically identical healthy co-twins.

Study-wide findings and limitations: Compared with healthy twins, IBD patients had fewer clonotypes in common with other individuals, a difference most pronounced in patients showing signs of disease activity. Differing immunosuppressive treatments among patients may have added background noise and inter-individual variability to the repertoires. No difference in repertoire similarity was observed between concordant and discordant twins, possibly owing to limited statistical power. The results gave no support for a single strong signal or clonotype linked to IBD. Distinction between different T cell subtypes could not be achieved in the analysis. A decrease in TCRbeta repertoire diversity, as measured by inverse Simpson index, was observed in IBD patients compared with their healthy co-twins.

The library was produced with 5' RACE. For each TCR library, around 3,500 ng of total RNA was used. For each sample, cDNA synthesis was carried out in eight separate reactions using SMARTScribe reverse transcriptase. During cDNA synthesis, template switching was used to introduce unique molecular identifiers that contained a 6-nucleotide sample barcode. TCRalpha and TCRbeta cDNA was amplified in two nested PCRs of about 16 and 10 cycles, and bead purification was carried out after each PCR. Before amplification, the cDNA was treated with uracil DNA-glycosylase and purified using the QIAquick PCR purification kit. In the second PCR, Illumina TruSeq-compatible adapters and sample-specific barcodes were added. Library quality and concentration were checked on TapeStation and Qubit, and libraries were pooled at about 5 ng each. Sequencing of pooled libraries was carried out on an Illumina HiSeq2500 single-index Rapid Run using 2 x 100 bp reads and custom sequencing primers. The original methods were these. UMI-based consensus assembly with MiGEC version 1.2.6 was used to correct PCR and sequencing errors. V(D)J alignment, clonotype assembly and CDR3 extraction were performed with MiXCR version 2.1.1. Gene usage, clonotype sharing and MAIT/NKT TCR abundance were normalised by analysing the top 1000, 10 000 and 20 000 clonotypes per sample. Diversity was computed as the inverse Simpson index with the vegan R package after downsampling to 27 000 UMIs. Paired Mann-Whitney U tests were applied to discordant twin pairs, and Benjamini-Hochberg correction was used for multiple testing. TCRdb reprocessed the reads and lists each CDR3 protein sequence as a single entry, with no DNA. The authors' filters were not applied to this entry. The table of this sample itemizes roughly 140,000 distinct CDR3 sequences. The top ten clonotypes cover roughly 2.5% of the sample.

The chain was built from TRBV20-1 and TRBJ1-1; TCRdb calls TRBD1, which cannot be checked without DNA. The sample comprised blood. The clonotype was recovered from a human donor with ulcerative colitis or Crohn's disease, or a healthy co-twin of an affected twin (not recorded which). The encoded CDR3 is CSARVRDRLNTEAFF.